Following are 13 T cell receptor beta chains from one sample sequenced in a study of T cells after yellow fever vaccination. One entry per CDR3 protein, called by TCRdb with MiXCR from the 5' RACE reads. Here the sample spans 200,000 to 250,000 distinct CDR3 sequences, 6.9% being singletons. The material was CD4+ T cells sorted from PBMCs, obtained 15 days after the yellow fever booster vaccination. The receptors shown here come from a man aged 25 to 40 who received the YFV17D yellow fever vaccine.

This clonotype was counted many times. The chain employs TRBV14 and TRBJ2-1; D not resolved. Trimming cost V 4 bases and J 8 bases, with 21 bases left between them. Germline values: CDR1 SGHDN, CDR2 FVKESK. The CDR3 contains 16 residues. The CDR3 loop is CASSPLSSSTIYEQFF. CDR3 sequence (DNA): TGTGCCAGCAGCCCGCTTTCTAGTAGTACGATCTATGAGCAGTTCTTC.

This clonotype was picked up many times. V gene TRBV24-1 combines with J gene TRBJ2-1, with D hard to call. CDR1 is KGHDR and CDR2 is SFDVKD in the germline V gene. The CDR3 consists of 13 residues. V was clipped by 3 bases and J by 10 bases, with 12 bases between them. In DNA form, the CDR3 reads TGTGCCACCAGTGATCCGGGCCGGGCCGAGCAGTTCTTC. It translates to CATSDPGRAEQFF.

This clonotype was observed at least ten times. The chain recombines TRBV10-2 with TRBJ2-7; a possible D gene is TRBD2 (6 bases). This CDR3 has 15 residues. Trimming left V 6 bases short and J 2 bases short, with 17 bases between. Germline V gene lookup returns CDR1 WSHSY and CDR2 SAAADI. Here the CDR3 reads CASRGGSSGPYEQYF. In DNA, the CDR3 is TGCGCCAGCAGAGGTGGAAGTAGCGGACCCTACGAGCAGTACTTC.

The chain uses TRBV11-2 and TRBJ2-3, with 7 bases that match TRBD1. Germline CDR1 and CDR2: SGHAT and FQNNGV. V dropped 1 base and J dropped 0; count of bases not matched to a gene: 10. CDR3 length equals 18 residues. The CDR3 is CASSLVSGDSHSTDTQYF. In nucleotides, the CDR3 is TGTGCCAGCAGCTTAGTTTCCGGGGACAGCCACAGCACAGATACGCAGTATTTT.

This clonotype appeared many times. The chain is built from TRBV18 and TRBJ2-5; D gene ambiguous. CDR1 is KGHSH and CDR2 is LQKENI in the germline V gene. Trimming pared 3 bases from V and 1 base from J, leaving 6 bases between. CDR3 size: 13 residues. CDR3 sequence reads: CASSPGSQETQYF. In DNA, the CDR3 is TGTGCCAGCTCACCTGGATCCCAAGAGACCCAGTACTTC.

This clonotype was counted a few times. V and J are TRBV24-1 and TRBJ2-1; D is unresolved. The V and J ends lost 3 bases and 3 bases respectively, with 2 bases between them. Germline V CDR1 and CDR2: KGHDR, SFDVKD. The CDR3 covers 12 residues. CDR3 in amino acids: CATSDGYNEQFF. CDR3 nucleotides: TGTGCCACCAGTGATGGCTACAATGAGCAGTTCTTC.

This clonotype was seen at least ten times. The CDR3 DNA follows: TGCGCCAGCAGCTTGACGGGACAGGGGGCCTACGAGCAGTACTTC. Residues: CASSLTGQGAYEQYF. The chain is built from TRBV5-1 and TRBJ2-7; 11 nucleotides line up with TRBD1. The CDR3 totals 15 residues. The germline CDR1 and CDR2 sequences are SGHRS and YFSETQ. V was pared by 1 base and J by 2 bases, with 2 bases of the junction left unmatched.

This chain joins TRBV7-9 and TRBJ2-4; D gene uncertain. The germline V gene encodes CDR1 SEHNR and CDR2 FQNEAQ (reference sequence). Trimming took off 4 bases at V and 7 bases at J, with 17 bases between the two ends. This CDR3 region has 15 residues. CDR3 bases: TGTGCCAGCAGCTCAACCCAGATTGCAAGGAACATTCAGTACTTC. This gives the protein CASSSTQIARNIQYF. Full variable domain (missing parts from reference TRBV7-9 and TRBJ2-4): DTGVSQNPRHKITKRGQNVTFRCDPISEHNRLYWYRQTLGQGPEFLTYFQNEAQLEKSRLLSDRFSAERPKGSFSTLEIQRTEQGDSAMYLCASSSTQIARNIQYFGAGTRLSVL.

A few counts support this clonotype. The rearrangement uses TRBV20-1 and TRBJ2-1, with D unresolved. CDR3 length equals 11 residues. V lost 5 bases and J 10 bases, leaving 12 bases between the germline ends. Germline lookup yields CDR1 DFQATT and CDR2 SNEGSKA (reference sequence). In DNA form, the CDR3 reads TGCAGTGCTTCAGTTTTCTGGGAGCAGTTCTTC. It encodes CSASVFWEQFF.

This clonotype was detected ten times or more. The genes are TRBV10-3 and TRBJ2-7; 8 nucleotides align to TRBD1. J lost 5 bases, V lost 10 bases, and 10 bases had no gene match. Germline-derived CDR1 and CDR2 are ENHRY and SYGVKD. The CDR3 is 13 residues long. In DNA form, the CDR3 reads TGTGCCACCCGACAGGGGACAGAAGACGAGCAGTACTTC. Residues: CATRQGTEDEQYF.

The V call is TRBV7-2, the J call TRBJ2-3; 10 bases are a match to TRBD1. Germline CDR1 SGHTA, CDR2 FQGNSA. V lost 3 bases to trimming and J lost 7 bases; unmatched junction nucleotides: 1. This CDR3 region has 13 residues. DNA for the CDR3: TGTGCCAGCAGCTTGGGACAGGGGCATACGCAGTATTTT. It is translated as CASSLGQGHTQYF.

V usage is TRBV6-2 or TRBV6-3 and J usage is TRBJ1-2; a possible D gene is TRBD1 (5 bases). CDR3 length equals 11 residues. V lost 7 bases to trimming and J lost 5 bases, with 8 bases between them. The V gene's germline CDR1 is MNHEY and CDR2 SVGEGT. CDR3 region: CASNPGYGYTF. The CDR3 bases are TGTGCCAGCAACCCAGGGTATGGCTACACCTTC.

J is TRBJ1-5 and V is TRBV19, with D hard to call. CDR3 length equals 14 residues. From germline, CDR1 is LNHDA and CDR2 SQIVND (reference sequence). Trimming took 0 bases from V and 4 from J, leaving 7 bases between them. CDR3 in DNA: TGTGCCAGTAGTATAGAAAGGGCGAATCAGCCCCAGCATTTT. This gives the protein CASSIERANQPQHF. The variable domain in full, completed from reference TRBV19 and TRBJ1-5, reads DGGITQSPKYLFRKEGQNVTLSCEQNLNHDAMYWYRQDPGQGLRLIYYSQIVNDFQKGDIAEGYSVSREKKESFPLTVTSAQKNPTAFYLCASSIERANQPQHFGDGTRLSIL.